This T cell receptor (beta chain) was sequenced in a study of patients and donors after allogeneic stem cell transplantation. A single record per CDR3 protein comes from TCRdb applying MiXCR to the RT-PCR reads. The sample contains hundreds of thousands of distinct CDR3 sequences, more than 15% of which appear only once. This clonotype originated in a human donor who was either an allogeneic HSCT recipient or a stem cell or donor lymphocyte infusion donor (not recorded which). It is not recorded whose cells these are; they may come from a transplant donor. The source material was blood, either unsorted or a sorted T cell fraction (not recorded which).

CDR3 loop: CASRGGPDQPQHF. The DNA for the CDR3 is TGTGCCAGTAGGGGGGGGCCCGATCAGCCCCAGCATTTT. This chain uses TRBV19 with TRBJ1-5; TRBD1 is a possible D gene (6 bases). This CDR3 is built from 13 residues. V was clipped by 6 bases and J by 5 bases, with 11 bases between them. Germline V CDR1 and CDR2: LNHDA, SQIVND (reference sequence). Using reference TRBV19 and TRBJ1-5 for the parts outside the CDR3, the full variable domain is DGGITQSPKYLFRKEGQNVTLSCEQNLNHDAMYWYRQDPGQGLRLIYYSQIVNDFQKGDIAEGYSVSREKKESFPLTVTSAQKNPTAFYLCASRGGPDQPQHFGDGTRLSIL.